These 29 T cell receptor beta chains were all obtained from the same sample, sequenced in a study of cytomegalovirus exposure and HLA in healthy donors. The PCR had 60 Vbeta and 13 Jbeta primers. Using immunoSEQ multiplex PCR, the repertoire was profiled, and TCRdb retains in-frame clones only, with some absent. The sample shows approximately 100,000 clones, about 85% of them seen only once. The sequencing sample was made of PBMCs. These receptors were taken from a man aged 40-49 years in good health and CMV-seropositive.

The chain joins TRBV5-1 to TRBJ2-7; D gene unclear. The ends were cut back, 1 base at V and 0 bases at J, with 8 bases in the middle. Germline lookup yields CDR1 SGHRS and CDR2 YFSETQ. There are 14 residues in the CDR3. CDR3 in DNA: TGCGCCAGCAGCTTGTCAACGAGCTCCTACGAGCAGTACTTC. This codes for CASSLSTSSYEQYF.

The chain combines TRBV28 with TRBJ1-6; D is possibly TRBD1 (5 bases). V lost 4 bases, J lost 10 bases, and 17 bases lay in between. The germline V gene encodes CDR1 MDHEN and CDR2 SYDVKM. The CDR3 loop spans 15 amino acids. The CDR3 loop is CASSSIWGGDSPLHF. The CDR3 region has the DNA TGTGCCAGCAGTTCTATATGGGGGGGGGACTCACCCCTCCACTTT.

This chain joins TRBV11-2 and TRBJ1-1; a weak D match, TRBD1 (5 bases). The CDR3 has 13 residues. With 2 bases removed from V and 5 bases from J, the gap between germline ends came to 9 bases. Germline lookup yields CDR1 SGHAT and CDR2 FQNNGV. Written as DNA, the CDR3 is TGTGCCAGCAGCTTACCGGGGGGGACTGAAGCTTTCTTT. This translates into CASSLPGGTEAFF.

V and J are TRBV2 and TRBJ1-1; TRBD1 aligns across 7 bases. V was clipped by 3 bases and J by 7 bases; unmatched bases: 2. The CDR3 contains 12 residues. The germline CDR1 and CDR2 sequences are SNHLY and FYNNEI. For the CDR3, the DNA is TGTGCCAGCAGTGAGGGACAGAGTGAAGCTTTCTTT. It translates to CASSEGQSEAFF.

The chain uses TRBV6-1 and TRBJ1-1; D gene ambiguous. The CDR3 is 14 residues long. Trimming took 2 bases from V and 2 from J, leaving 9 bases between them. Germline lookup yields CDR1 MNHNS and CDR2 SASEGT. This CDR3 reads CASSEWAVNTEAFF. The CDR3 DNA is TGTGCCAGCAGTGAATGGGCCGTAAACACTGAAGCTTTCTTT.

This chain joins TRBV29-1 and TRBJ2-5, with D possibly TRBD2 on 6 matching bases. Trimming cost V 7 bases and J 6 bases, with 15 bases left between them. Germline CDR1 reads SQVTM; CDR2 reads ANQGSEA. The CDR3 covers 12 residues. This chain's CDR3 is CSGVGRLKTQYF. CDR3 DNA: TGCAGCGGCGTGGGGAGGTTAAAGACCCAGTACTTC. The variable domain in full, completed from reference TRBV29-1 and TRBJ2-5, reads SAVISQKPSRDICQRGTSLTIQCQVDSQVTMMFWYRQQPGQSLTLIATANQGSEATYESGFVIDKFPISRPNLTFSTLTVSNMSPEDSSIYLCSGVGRLKTQYFGPGTRLLVL.

This chain links TRBV2 with TRBJ2-5, with D possibly matching TRBD2 (7 bases). The CDR3 spans 15 residues. Trimming cost V 11 bases and J 3 bases, with 22 bases left between them. CDR1 and CDR2 from the germline V gene are SNHLY and FYNNEI. CDR3 coding DNA: TGTGCCGGGGCTGTAGGGGGGGCCCAAAAAGAGACCCAGTACTTC. Its protein is CAGAVGGAQKETQYF.

The J gene is TRBJ2-7, the V gene TRBV11-2, with 7 bases aligning to TRBD1. The CDR3 loop spans 19 amino acids. CDR1 SGHAT and CDR2 FQNNGV come from the germline V gene. After removal of 2 bases from V and 0 bases from J, the junction contained 16 bases not matched to a gene. Written as DNA, the CDR3 is TGTGCCAGCAGCTTAACCCCGGGACAGTCGGTAGGATCCTCCTACGAGCAGTACTTC. It specifies CASSLTPGQSVGSSYEQYF.

V gene TRBV9 combines with J gene TRBJ2-1, with 7 bases that match TRBD1. V lost 3 bases and J lost 0; bases outside the gene matches: 6. Germline V gene lookup returns CDR1 SGDLS and CDR2 YYNGEE. This CDR3 is built from 16 residues. CDR3 nucleotides: TGTGCCAGCAGCGGACAGGGCTCCAGCTCCTACAATGAGCAGTTCTTC. Translating it yields CASSGQGSSSYNEQFF.

This sequence joins TRBV7-9 and TRBJ2-1, with D maybe TRBD1 (7 bases). V was pared by 4 bases and J by 3 bases, with 13 bases between. Germline CDR1 SEHNR, CDR2 FQNEAQ (reference sequence). This CDR3 is built from 15 residues. The chain's CDR3 is CASSSTGEDYNEQFF. The CDR3 coding sequence is TGTGCCAGCAGCTCTACAGGGGAGGACTACAATGAGCAGTTCTTC.

V is TRBV11-2 and J is TRBJ2-2; weak D call: TRBD2 (5 bases). The CDR3 consists of 15 residues. The V end was cut by 2 bases, the J end by 2 bases, with 9 bases between. Germline CDR1 and CDR2: SGHAT and FQNNGV. The CDR3 DNA reads TGTGCCAGCAGCTTACACGGGGTCAACACCGGGGAGCTGTTTTTT. Residues: CASSLHGVNTGELFF.

This chain uses TRBV19 with TRBJ2-2; D remains ambiguous. CDR1 is LNHDA, CDR2 SQIVND, per germline (reference sequence). V was cut by 5 bases and J by 5 bases, with 9 bases left in between. The CDR3 covers 13 residues. The chain's CDR3 is CASSVALTGELFF. CDR3 coding DNA: TGTGCCAGTAGTGTCGCGTTGACCGGGGAGCTGTTTTTT.

This clone occurred once. This sequence joins TRBV7-2 and TRBJ1-3, with D possibly TRBD1 on 6 matching bases. The CDR3 is made up of 19 amino acids. Germline V gene data show CDR1 as SGHTA and CDR2 as FQGNSA. V dropped 5 bases and J dropped 0 bases, with 23 bases sitting between them. The chain's CDR3 is CASSLSPATGRGSGNTIYF. Written as DNA, the CDR3 is TGTGCCAGCAGCCTCTCTCCCGCGACAGGCCGCGGCTCTGGAAACACCATATATTTT.

This chain joins TRBV6-5 and TRBJ1-3; a weak D match, TRBD1 (6 bases). V dropped 6 bases and J dropped 2 bases, with 8 bases sitting between them. CDR1 MNHEY and CDR2 SVGAGI come from the germline V gene. The CDR3 runs 13 residues. The CDR3 nucleotides are TGTGCCAGCAGCAGGGGACCTGGAAACACCATATATTTT. Its protein product is CASSRGPGNTIYF.

The chain uses TRBV19 and TRBJ1-1; TRBD1 agrees at 7 bases. This CDR3 comprises 14 residues. The germline CDR1 and CDR2 sequences are LNHDA and SQIVND (reference sequence). The V and J ends lost 5 bases and 1 base, in that order; junction bases with no gene match: 4. CDR3 coding DNA: TGTGCCAGTAGTGTCGGACAGGAGAACACTGAAGCTTTCTTT. Protein: CASSVGQENTEAFF.

This clone appeared a few times. This specimen includes other DNA sequences encoding the same CDR3. The chain couples TRBV7-9 to TRBJ1-6; 10 bases are shared with TRBD1. The V segment lost 4 bases and the J segment 5 bases; nucleotides outside the gene matches: 5. Germline V gene lookup returns CDR1 SEHNR and CDR2 FQNEAQ (reference sequence). The CDR3 consists of 16 residues. The CDR3 is CASSSYGQGDNSPLHF. Written as DNA, the CDR3 is TGTGCCAGCAGCTCCTATGGACAGGGGGATAATTCACCCCTCCACTTT.

The V call is TRBV10-1, the J call TRBJ2-7; D gene unclear. Trimming took off 9 bases at V and 3 bases at J, with 12 bases between the two ends. Germline V gene sequence: CDR1 WNHNN, CDR2 SYGVQD (reference sequence). The CDR3 loop spans 12 amino acids. CDR3 sequence: CASPEESYEQYF. CDR3 nucleotides: TGCGCCAGTCCTGAGGAGAGCTACGAGCAGTACTTC.

V is TRBV28 and J is TRBJ2-7; maybe TRBD1 (6 bases). Trimming shortened V by 3 bases and J by 2 bases, and 11 bases separated the two germline ends. The CDR3 totals 14 residues. Germline V gives CDR1 MDHEN, CDR2 SYDVKM. The chain's CDR3 is CASSLNGQTYEQYF. The CDR3 nucleotides read TGTGCCAGCAGTTTGAACGGACAGACCTACGAGCAGTACTTC.

In DNA form, the CDR3 reads TGTGCCAGCAGCTTAGACAAGAGGAATGAGCAGTTCTTC. Translating gives CASSLDKRNEQFF. V and J are TRBV7-2 and TRBJ2-1; D gene ambiguous. The CDR3 has 13 residues. Trimming left V 1 base short and J 7 bases short, with 8 bases between. Looked up from germline, CDR1 is SGHTA and CDR2 is FQGNSA.

The rearrangement links TRBV13 to TRBJ2-7, with 14 bases fitting TRBD2. This CDR3 spans 16 amino acids. Germline V gives CDR1 PRHDT, CDR2 FYEKMQ (reference sequence). V shed 5 bases and J 5 bases; nucleotides not matched to a gene: 8. This chain's CDR3 is CASSLRRLAGGHEQYF. In nucleotides, the CDR3 is TGTGCCAGCAGCCTCCGCCGACTAGCGGGGGGGCACGAGCAGTACTTC.

This chain joins TRBV6-6 and TRBJ2-1; 9 nucleotides line up with TRBD2. Germline V lookup: CDR1 MNHNY, CDR2 SVGAGI (reference sequence). The trim removed 5 bases at V and 8 bases at J, leaving 10 bases unmatched. This CDR3 region has 15 residues. The CDR3 region has the DNA TGTGCCAGCAGTACTAGGGCGGGGGGGAGCGATGAGCAGTTCTTC. Translated: CASSTRAGGSDEQFF.

This chain connects TRBV5-1 to TRBJ1-1; no clear D gene. The germline V and J ends were trimmed by 1 base and 1 base, with 5 bases remaining between them. The CDR3 contains 13 residues. The germline CDR1 and CDR2 sequences are SGHRS and YFSETQ. The chain's CDR3 is CASSLKRNTEAFF. The CDR3 DNA reads as TGCGCCAGCAGCTTGAAGAGGAACACTGAAGCTTTCTTT. Full variable domain (outside the CDR3, taken from reference TRBV5-1 and TRBJ1-1): KAGVTQTPRYLIKTRGQQVTLSCSPISGHRSVSWYQQTPGQGLQFLFEYFSETQRNKGNFPGRFSGRQFSNSRSEMNVSTLELGDSALYLCASSLKRNTEAFFGQGTRLTVV.

The rearrangement links TRBV7-2 to TRBJ2-7, with 7 bases that match TRBD2. V was clipped by 2 bases and J by 3 bases; unmatched bases: 4. This CDR3 has 14 amino acids. Germline V gene data show CDR1 as SGHTA and CDR2 as FQGNSA. CDR3 protein: CASSLRWEGYEQYF. CDR3 bases: TGTGCCAGCAGCTTACGCTGGGAGGGCTACGAGCAGTACTTC. Full variable domain (rest looked up from reference TRBV7-2 and TRBJ2-7): GAGVSQSPSNKVTEKGKDVELRCDPISGHTALYWYRQSLGQGLEFLIYFQGNSAPDKSGLPSDRFSAERTGGSVSTLTIQRTQQEDSAVYLCASSLRWEGYEQYFGPGTRLTVT.

The genes are TRBV19 and TRBJ2-5; TRBD2 might be the D (5 bases). The CDR3 length is 15 residues. CDR1 and CDR2 from the germline V gene are LNHDA and SQIVND (reference sequence). Trimming cost V 4 bases and J 10 bases, with 22 bases left between them. CDR3 protein: CASSTRDGKIGDQYF. CDR3 coding DNA: TGTGCCAGTAGTACCCGAGACGGCAAGATCGGGGACCAGTACTTC.

This chain links TRBV14 with TRBJ1-1, with a weak D call TRBD1 (5 bases). Trimming shortened V by 4 bases and J by 0 bases, and 9 bases separated the two germline ends. Germline V gene sequence: CDR1 SGHDN, CDR2 FVKESK. This CDR3 is 14 amino acids long. The CDR3 bases are TGTGCCAGCAGCCCACAGGTGGTGAACACTGAAGCTTTCTTT. Translation: CASSPQVVNTEAFF.

The CDR3 DNA sequence: TGTGCCAGCAGTCACTCAGGGGAGGAGACCCAGTACTTC. This sequence encodes CASSHSGEETQYF. V usage is TRBV27 and J usage is TRBJ2-5; D possibly corresponds to TRBD1 (6 bases). The CDR3 is 13 residues long. Germline CDR1 and CDR2: MNHEY and SMNVEV (reference sequence). V gave up 5 bases and J gave up 5 bases, with 12 bases separating them.

For the CDR3, the DNA is TGTGCCAGCAGCTCTTCTAGGGGCTCTGGAAACACCATATATTTT. It codes for CASSSSRGSGNTIYF. The V call is TRBV9, the J call TRBJ1-3, with D possibly being TRBD1 (5 bases). CDR1 is SGDLS and CDR2 is YYNGEE in the germline V gene. This CDR3 is 15 amino acids long. V gave up 4 bases and J gave up 0 bases, with 11 bases separating them. The whole variable domain, filled in from reference TRBV9 and TRBJ1-3, reads DSGVTQTPKHLITATGQRVTLRCSPRSGDLSVYWYQQSLDQGLQFLIQYYNGEERAKGNILERFSAQQFPDLHSELNLSSLELGDSALYFCASSSSRGSGNTIYFGEGSWLTVV.

V usage is TRBV9 and J usage is TRBJ1-6, with D uncertain. Germline V lookup: CDR1 SGDLS, CDR2 YYNGEE. This CDR3 is 16 amino acids long. V lost 3 bases and J lost 1, with 11 bases in between. CDR3 in amino acids: CASSGLPGSYNSPLHF. DNA of the CDR3: TGTGCCAGCAGCGGCCTCCCGGGATCCTATAATTCACCCCTCCACTTT.

Turning to this clone: A junction end diverges from the germline sequence, so it may reflect a read error. The same CDR3 arises from other DNA sequences in this sample as well. The chain recombines TRBV28 with TRBJ2-1, with D possibly being TRBD2 (6 bases). Germline values: CDR1 MDHEN, CDR2 SYDVKM. The length of the CDR3 is 12 residues. The CDR3 protein is CASSLGTYFQFF. CDR3 in DNA: TGCGCCAGCAGTTTAGGGACTTATTTTCAGTTCTTC.